This T cell receptor (beta chain) emerged from a study of blood T cell repertoires in COVID-19. Turning to the study itself: There were acute and convalescent COVID-19 samples, and they came from the United States, Italy and Spain.

The CDR3 loop spans 15 amino acids. Per the germline V gene, CDR1 is MDHEN and CDR2 is SYDVKM. Germline trimming cut 5 bases from V and 1 base from J; bases unmatched to any gene: 7. The table lists this clone with a count of one. Here immunoSEQ multiplex PCR was the method, and the copy in TCRdb shows in-frame clones only, minus some. The sample has 73,000 or so clones, more than 85% seen once. The TCR originated in a human donor with active COVID-19. The donor label of this sample is uncertain. This chain links TRBV28 with TRBJ1-1; TRBD1 agrees at 7 bases. Sequenced: peripheral blood. The CDR3 region is CASSTTGAGNTEAFF. In DNA, the CDR3 is TGTGCCAGCAGTACCACAGGGGCGGGGAACACTGAAGCTTTCTTT.